A selection of T cell receptor beta chains follows, all from one sample in a study of TIL therapy for anti-PD-1-resistant metastatic lung cancer. Method: immunoSEQ multiplex PCR; TCRdb's copy keeps in-frame clones and lacks some. Seen here are about 7,200 clones, roughly 70% observed once, and the top ten hold less than 9%. The material sequenced was tumor tissue, taken at baseline. Receptor source: a person aged 30 to 80 with non-small cell lung cancer. Both conserved end residues are part of each CDR3. D genes are given only for firm matches. Expanded clones are given a class, and other clones once, few, many or no size at all.

>TRBV9|14|NA|TRBJ1-1|few
TGTGCCAGCAGCGTATCAGGGTCGGGCACTGAAGCTTTCTTT
CASSVSGSGTEAFF
>TRBV9|16|NA|TRBJ2-3|NA
TGTGCCAGCAGCGTAGGTAGGGGGGAAAGCACAGATACGCAGTATTTT
CASSVGRGESTDTQYF
>TRBV5-5|15|NA|TRBJ2-3|NA
TGTGCCAGCAGCAGAACCGGGTCAAGCACAGATACGCAGTATTTT
CASSRTGSSTDTQYF
>TRBV5-6|16|NA|TRBJ2-1|NA
TGTGCCAGCAGCTTCTACAACGTGGGGACCTACAATGAGCAGTTCTTC
CASSFYNVGTYNEQFF
>TRBV6-1|15|NA|TRBJ2-1|NA
TGTGCCAGCAGTGTGGGCGATTCCTCCTACAATGAGCAGTTCTTC
CASSVGDSSYNEQFF
>TRBV11-1|16|NA|TRBJ1-2|once
TGTGCCAGCAGCCCCCCGAGAGGGGGGCGTCGCGATGGCTACACCTTC
CASSPPRGGRRDGYTF
>TRBV5-1|15|TRBD1|TRBJ1-1|NA
TGCGCCAGCAGCCCTCGGACAGGGGGCAACACTGAAGCTTTCTTT
CASSPRTGGNTEAFF
>TRBV2|13|NA|TRBJ2-5|NA
TGTGCCAGCAGTGACCAGGCATCGAAGACCCAGTACTTC
CASSDQASKTQYF
>TRBV4-1|15|NA|TRBJ2-7|NA
TGCGCCAGCAGCCAAGATCAAGGGGGACGCTACGAGCAGTACTTC
CASSQDQGGRYEQYF
>TRBV5-1|14|NA|TRBJ2-7|NA
TGCGCCAGCAGCATTCAGGGGTCCGCCTACGAGCAGTACTTC
CASSIQGSAYEQYF
>TRBV6-1|16|TRBD2|TRBJ2-7|few
TGTGCCAGCAGTGAAGGACCGGGACTAGCGAGGAACGAGCAGTACTTC
CASSEGPGLARNEQYF
>TRBV18|14|NA|TRBJ1-5|NA
TGTGCCAGCTCAGGATCCGTTAGCAATCAGCCCCAGCATTTT
CASSGSVSNQPQHF
>TRBV28|12|NA|TRBJ1-2|NA
TGTGCCAGCAGAGATTCCGGTTATGGCTACACCTTC
CASRDSGYGYTF
>TRBV15|19|TRBD2|TRBJ2-2|NA
TGTGCCACCAGCAGGTTCGGACTAGCGGGGGGGCTCAGCACCGGGGAGCTGTTTTTT
CATSRFGLAGGLSTGELFF
>TRBV4-2|14|NA|TRBJ2-7|few
TGTGCCAGCAGCCAAGTTGCCGATACCTACGAGCAGTACTTC
CASSQVADTYEQYF
>TRBV7-6|16|NA|TRBJ1-3|NA
TGTGCCAGCAGCCCGGGACCAGGTTACTCTGGAAACACCATATATTTT
CASSPGPGYSGNTIYF
>TRBV6-5|14|NA|TRBJ2-3|once
TGTGCCAGCAGTTACTCGATGTCAGGAGCGGCGCAGTATTTT
CASSYSMSGAAQYF
>TRBV20-1|11|NA|TRBJ2-1|NA
TGCAGTGCTAGGAATTGGGGCGAGCAGTTCTTC
CSARNWGEQFF
>TRBV29-1|15|TRBD1|TRBJ2-4|NA
TGCAGCGTCACAGGGGGCCCTCACTTAAAAAACATTCAGTACTTC
CSVTGGPHLKNIQYF
>TRBV10-3|13|NA|TRBJ2-2|few
TGTGCCATCAGTGAGCAGAGGGCCGGGGAGCTGTTTTTT
CAISEQRAGELFF
>TRBV27|14|TRBD2|TRBJ2-7|once
TGTGCCAGCAGTTCAAAGCGGGGAACCTACGAGCAGTACTTC
CASSSKRGTYEQYF
>TRBV5-1|14|NA|TRBJ2-2|NA
TGCGCCAGCAGCTTGGATCGTGGGACCGGGGAGCTGTTTTTT
CASSLDRGTGELFF
>TRBV5-4|17|TRBD1|TRBJ1-2|NA
TGTGCCAGCAGCCCCCAGTCCGGACAGGTGACTAACTATGGCTACACCTTC
CASSPQSGQVTNYGYTF
>TRBV5-6|14|NA|TRBJ2-7|NA
TGTGCCAGCAAAGGGGCAGGGGCCCTTTACGAGCAGTACTTC
CASKGAGALYEQYF
>TRBV30|17|TRBD1|TRBJ1-2|NA
TGTGCCTGGCATGAAGGCTTCTCGGACAGGGGGGAGTATGGCTACACCTTC
CAWHEGFSDRGEYGYTF
>TRBV11-3|16|TRBD2|TRBJ2-1|few
TGTGCCAGCAGCTTAGACGGGCTAGCGGACTACAATGAGCAGTTCTTC
CASSLDGLADYNEQFF
>TRBV7-6|16|NA|TRBJ2-5|once
TGTGCCAGCAGCTTAGGAGTTCCGGGACGCCGAGAGACCCAGTACTTC
CASSLGVPGRRETQYF